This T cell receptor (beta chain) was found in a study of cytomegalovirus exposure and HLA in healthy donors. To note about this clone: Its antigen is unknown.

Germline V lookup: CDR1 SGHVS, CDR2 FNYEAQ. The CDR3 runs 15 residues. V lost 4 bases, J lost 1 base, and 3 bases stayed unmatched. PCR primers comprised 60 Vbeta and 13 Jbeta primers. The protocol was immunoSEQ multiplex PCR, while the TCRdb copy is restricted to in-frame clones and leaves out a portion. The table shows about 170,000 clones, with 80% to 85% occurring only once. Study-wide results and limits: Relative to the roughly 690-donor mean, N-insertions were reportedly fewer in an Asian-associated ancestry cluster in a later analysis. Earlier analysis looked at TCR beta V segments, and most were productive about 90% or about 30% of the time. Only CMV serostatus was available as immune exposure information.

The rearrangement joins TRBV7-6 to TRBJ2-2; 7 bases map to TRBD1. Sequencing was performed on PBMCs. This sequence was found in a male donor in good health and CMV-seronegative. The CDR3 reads CASSYGTVNTGELFF. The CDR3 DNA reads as TGTGCCAGCAGCTACGGGACAGTGAACACCGGGGAGCTGTTTTTT. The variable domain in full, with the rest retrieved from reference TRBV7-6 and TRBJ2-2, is GAGVSQSPRYKVTKRGQDVALRCDPISGHVSLYWYRQALGQGPEFLTYFNYEAQQDKSGLPNDRFSAERPEGSISTLTIQRTEQRDSAMYRCASSYGTVNTGELFFGEGSRLTVL.